The clone carrying this TCR beta chain appeared a single time. The data derive from a study of blood T cell repertoires in COVID-19. Unmatched junction bases numbered 2, after V lost 3 bases and J lost 1 base. Germline values: CDR1 MNHEY, CDR2 SMNVEV (reference sequence). CDR3 length: 15 residues. Repertoires were generated with immunoSEQ multiplex PCR, while TCRdb's copy carries only in-frame clones and drops some. The sample has over 90,000 clones, 60% to 80% seen once. The sequence was obtained from a man aged 55 to 70 with active or convalescent COVID-19. The specimen was peripheral blood. The chain links TRBV27 to TRBJ2-7; 11 bases align to TRBD2. The CDR3 is CASSFSGRVSYEQYV. CDR3 DNA: TGTGCCAGCAGTTTTAGCGGGAGGGTATCCTACGAGCAGTACGTC.